Shown below are 22 T cell receptor beta chains from a single sample sequenced in a study of blood T cell repertoires in COVID-19 (dated by TCRdb to about 2020). The library came from the immunoSEQ multiplex PCR assay. This is the immuneACCESS table as TCRdb keeps it, with only in-frame sequences that have V and J called. A part of the clones is gone; compared with another copy, unresolved V genes explain less than half, and the rest is unexplained. This sample holds about 210,000 clones; 70% to 85% were observed only once. The top ten clones comprise over 6.5% of the sample. Sequencing input: peripheral blood. The receptors originated from a woman aged 80 or over with COVID-19, enrolled during active disease.

The chain links TRBV7-8 to TRBJ2-1; no reliable D call. Germline-derived CDR1 and CDR2 are SGHVS and FQNEAQ. The CDR3 runs 14 residues. Trimming removed 5 bases from V and 1 base from J, with 9 bases in between. CDR3 sequence: CASSRDLSYNEQFF. The CDR3 DNA reads as TGTGCCAGCAGCCGAGACTTATCCTACAATGAGCAGTTCTTC.

The chain is built from TRBV7-3 and TRBJ2-2; possible D gene TRBD2, 7 bases. Germline V gives CDR1 SGHTA, CDR2 FQGTGA. V lost 3 bases and J lost 0, with 11 bases in between. This CDR3 is built from 16 residues. The CDR3 region is CASSLGGLSNTGELFF. CDR3 coding DNA: TGTGCCAGCAGCTTGGGGGGGCTTTCGAACACCGGGGAGCTGTTTTTT.

CDR3 sequence reads: CASSLAIQGFEKLFF. In DNA, the CDR3 is TGTGCCAGCAGCTTGGCTATCCAGGGTTTTGAAAAACTGTTTTTT. The genes are TRBV5-5 and TRBJ1-4; tentatively, D is TRBD1 (5 bases). Per germline, CDR1 SGHKS and CDR2 YYEKEE (reference sequence). Trimming cost V 0 bases and J 7 bases, with 13 bases left between them. The CDR3 runs to 15 residues.

This chain joins TRBV7-9 and TRBJ1-4; 7 bases fit TRBD1. CDR1 is SEHNR, CDR2 FQNEAQ, per germline (reference sequence). The CDR3 is 14 amino acids. Trimming took 3 bases from V and 5 from J; bases not matched to a gene: 3. CDR3 residues: CASSFRTGNEKLFF. CDR3 sequence (DNA): TGTGCCAGCAGCTTTAGGACAGGCAATGAAAAACTGTTTTTT.

The chain couples TRBV9 to TRBJ2-5; D is perhaps TRBD2 (5 bases). The V gene's germline CDR1 is SGDLS and CDR2 YYNGEE. V was shortened by 2 bases and J by 5 bases, with 10 bases between the two germline ends. The CDR3 runs 13 residues. The CDR3 DNA follows: TGTGCCAGCAGCGTGGAGGTGGGGGAGACCCAGTACTTC. Its protein product is CASSVEVGETQYF.

About this clone: Other DNA sequences in this specimen translate into the identical CDR3. The genes are TRBV28 and TRBJ1-1, with D unresolved. Germline loops: CDR1 MDHEN, CDR2 SYDVKM. The CDR3 runs 14 residues. V was shortened by 6 bases and J by 1 base, with 12 bases between the two germline ends. The CDR3 nucleotides read TGTGCCAGCAGCCCACCTGGAGGGAACACTGAAGCTTTCTTT. Translation: CASSPPGGNTEAFF.

The rearrangement joins TRBV5-4 to TRBJ2-4; D is unclear. The V gene's germline CDR1 is SGHNT and CDR2 YYREEE (reference sequence). Trimming took off 0 bases at V and 8 bases at J, with 3 bases between the two ends. The CDR3 runs 11 residues. CDR3 DNA sequence: TGTGCCAGCAGCTTGGGCGACATTCAGTACTTC. Translation: CASSLGDIQYF. The full variable domain, in which reference TRBV5-4 and TRBJ2-4 provide the parts outside the CDR3, is ETGVTQSPTHLIKTRGQQVTLRCSSQSGHNTVSWYQQALGQGPQFIFQYYREEENGRGNFPPRFSGLQFPNYSSELNVNALELDDSALYLCASSLGDIQYFGAGTRLSVL.

Notes on this clone: Other DNA sequences from this sample encode an identical CDR3 as well. The chain has TRBV5-1 and TRBJ2-1, with 13 bases matching TRBD2. J lost 10 bases, V lost 0 bases, and 1 base had no gene match. The germline CDR1 and CDR2 sequences are SGHRS and YFSETQ. The CDR3 is made up of 14 amino acids. The CDR3 loop is CASSLALAGGEQFF. Written as DNA, the CDR3 is TGCGCCAGCAGCTTGGCACTAGCGGGAGGGGAGCAGTTCTTC.

The chain employs TRBV12-3 or TRBV12-4 and TRBJ2-7; TRBD2 is a possible D gene (6 bases). V was pared by 6 bases and J by 7 bases, with 16 bases between. CDR3 length: 13 residues. CDR3 sequence: CASRSSLALEQYF. CDR3 nucleotides: TGTGCCAGCAGAAGCAGTCTAGCGCTTGAGCAGTACTTC.

V is TRBV5-1 and J is TRBJ1-1, with 7 bases fitting TRBD1. The trim removed 5 bases at V and 4 bases at J, leaving 20 bases unmatched. The length of the CDR3 is 18 residues. Germline loops: CDR1 SGHRS, CDR2 YFSETQ. DNA for the CDR3: TGCGCCAGCAGGCCCTTAGGGACAGCCCGGGTGGGGAGCACTGAAGCTTTCTTT. Amino acids: CASRPLGTARVGSTEAFF.

The chain uses TRBV2 and TRBJ1-1; D not resolved. The CDR3 extends over 13 amino acids. Trimming stripped 10 bases from V and 5 bases from J, with 17 bases between. The V gene's germline CDR1 is SNHLY and CDR2 FYNNEI. CDR3 amino acids: CAIKGAGGTEAFF. As DNA, the CDR3 is TGTGCCATAAAGGGTGCGGGAGGGACTGAAGCTTTCTTT. Together with reference TRBV2 and TRBJ1-1, the CDR3 gives the full variable domain: EPEVTQTPSHQVTQMGQEVILRCVPISNHLYFYWYRQILGQKVEFLVSFYNNEISEKSEIFDDQFSVERPDGSNFTLKIRSTKLEDSAMYFCAIKGAGGTEAFFGQGTRLTVV.

This clone was observed a handful of times. This chain uses TRBV24-1 with TRBJ1-3; a weak D match, TRBD1 (5 bases). Germline V gene lookup returns CDR1 KGHDR and CDR2 SFDVKD. The CDR3 is 16 amino acids. V shed 2 bases and J shed 0 bases, with 10 bases lying between them. The CDR3 sequence: CATSDSQGFSGNTIYF. CDR3 DNA: TGTGCCACCAGTGATTCTCAGGGTTTCTCTGGAAACACCATATATTTT.

The chain carries TRBV6-1 and TRBJ1-1; D not certain. Germline V gene lookup returns CDR1 MNHNS and CDR2 SASEGT. The germline V and J ends were trimmed by 2 bases and 6 bases, with 7 bases remaining between them. The CDR3 runs to 12 residues. CDR3 amino acids: CASSENGSEAFF. The CDR3 DNA reads TGTGCCAGCAGTGAAAACGGGTCTGAAGCTTTCTTT.

This chain joins TRBV7-3 and TRBJ1-1; D is perhaps TRBD1 (5 bases). Germline assignment: CDR1 SGHTA and CDR2 FQGTGA. V shed 3 bases and J shed 1 base, with 9 bases lying between them. The CDR3 length is 14 residues. DNA for the CDR3: TGTGCCAGCAGCTTCCCAGGACAGAACACTGAAGCTTTCTTT. Its translation: CASSFPGQNTEAFF.

The chain uses TRBV5-4 and TRBJ2-1, with 7 nucleotides matching TRBD1. In germline, CDR1 is SGHNT, CDR2 YYREEE (reference sequence). J lost 9 bases, V lost 4 bases, and 13 bases had no gene match. CDR3 length: 15 residues. The CDR3 loop reads CASSPGGLAGGEQFF. As DNA, the CDR3 is TGTGCCAGCAGCCCAGGGGGTCTAGCAGGGGGTGAGCAGTTCTTC.

This chain joins TRBV3-1 (or the pseudogene TRBV3-2) and TRBJ1-1; TRBD1 matches at 9 bases. The CDR3 loop spans 15 amino acids. V lost 1 base, J lost 4 bases, and 4 bases stayed unmatched. The germline V gene has CDR1 LGHDT and CDR2 YNNKEL (reference sequence). This CDR3 is CASSQAKTGGTEAFF. For the CDR3, the DNA is TGTGCCAGCAGCCAAGCGAAGACAGGGGGCACTGAAGCTTTCTTT.

This sequence joins TRBV9 and TRBJ2-4; 11 bases agree with TRBD2. This CDR3 has 16 residues. Per germline, CDR1 SGDLS and CDR2 YYNGEE. V lost 4 bases and J lost 1; bases outside the gene matches: 4. CDR3 nucleotide sequence: TGTGCCAGCAGCACTAGCGGGAGTGGGGCCAAAAACATTCAGTACTTC. This encodes CASSTSGSGAKNIQYF.

The chain is built from TRBV3-1 (or the pseudogene TRBV3-2) and TRBJ1-1; D unclear. Trimming took off 1 base at V and 11 bases at J, with 14 bases between the two ends. Germline lookup yields CDR1 LGHDT and CDR2 YNNKEL (reference sequence). The CDR3 extends over 13 amino acids. The CDR3 bases are TGTGCCAGCAGCCAAGCGGGAGGACGGCGGGCTTTCTTT. Its translation is CASSQAGGRRAFF.

The gene calls are TRBV4-1 and TRBJ2-3; possible D gene TRBD2, 5 bases. This CDR3 has 15 amino acids. Per germline, CDR1 MGHRA and CDR2 YSYEKL. Trimming removed 7 bases at V and 1 base at J, with 15 bases between. The CDR3 spells CASNPSGSGTDTQYF. The CDR3 nucleotides are TGCGCCAGCAACCCTTCTGGTAGCGGCACAGATACGCAGTATTTT.

This clone was observed a few times. The CDR3 is CASSSNTGELEAFF. In DNA form, the CDR3 reads TGCGCCAGCAGCTCCAATACGGGGGAACTGGAAGCTTTCTTT. The chain couples TRBV5-1 to TRBJ1-1; D might be TRBD1 (5 bases). Germline CDR1 SGHRS, CDR2 YFSETQ. The CDR3 contains 14 residues. Trimming cost V 3 bases and J 8 bases, with 17 bases left between them.

The V call is TRBV6-1, the J call TRBJ2-3, with 7 bases matching TRBD2. The CDR3 extends over 16 amino acids. From germline, CDR1 is MNHNS and CDR2 SASEGT. V dropped 1 base and J dropped 4; count of bases not matched to a gene: 8. Written as DNA, the CDR3 is TGTGCCAGCAGTGAAGTATGGGGGAGGGAATCAGATACGCAGTATTTT. Translated: CASSEVWGRESDTQYF.

The V and J genes are TRBV7-9 and TRBJ1-6; the D is unclear. V gave up 2 bases and J gave up 3 bases, with 5 bases separating them. CDR1 SEHNR and CDR2 FQNEAQ come from the germline V gene (reference sequence). This CDR3 region has 14 residues. The chain's CDR3 is CASSLPNYNSPLHF. The CDR3 bases are TGTGCCAGCAGCTTACCCAACTATAATTCACCCCTCCACTTT.